The source of this TCR beta chain is a study of cytomegalovirus exposure and HLA in healthy donors. Turning to the study itself: Out of about 170 million T cells, an earlier analysis found about 120 million unique TCR beta sequences in total. General study findings and limits: Some V segments (TRBV6-2 and TRBV6-3 among them) were excluded as indistinguishable. Immune exposure information comprised only CMV serostatus. Researchers catalogued about 150 TCR beta chains as cytomegalovirus-associated.

This clone was picked up a small number of times. No antigen is known for it. The PCR employed 60 Vbeta primers together with 13 Jbeta primers. The assay was immunoSEQ multiplex PCR, and TCRdb's table has in-frame clones only and misses some. The sample yields tens of thousands of clones, 73% seen once. Germline values: CDR1 LNHDA, CDR2 SQIVND (reference sequence). CDR3 length equals 15 residues. Trimming left V 7 bases short and J 6 bases short, with 18 bases between. This sequence joins TRBV19 and TRBJ2-2; weak D call: TRBD2 (5 bases). This clonotype was obtained from a man aged 45-65 years in good health and CMV-seronegative. The sample was PBMCs. The DNA of the CDR3 is TGTGCCAGTAAAGCGGCCAGAGGTGGGGCCGGGGAGCTGTTTTTT. It codes for CASKAARGGAGELFF.